One sample yielded the 32 T cell receptor beta chains listed below, sequenced in a study of technical replicates of blood from several donors. Clones were sequenced by immunoSEQ multiplex PCR, and TCRdb holds only the in-frame ones, with some missing. Of around 57,000 clones in the sample, about 95% were seen once. Sequencing was performed on T cells isolated from PBMCs. These receptors were taken from a human donor in good health.

The V gene is TRBV7-6, the J gene TRBJ2-5, with D perhaps TRBD2 (6 bases). This CDR3 has 14 residues. The V gene lost 4 bases and the J gene lost 5 bases, with 14 bases spanning the gap. Germline loops: CDR1 SGHVS, CDR2 FNYEAQ. The CDR3 nucleotides are TGTGCCAGCAGCTCAAGGTCCCGGGGGGAGACCCAGTACTTC. Its protein product is CASSSRSRGETQYF. The full variable domain, with the rest looked up from reference TRBV7-6 and TRBJ2-5, is GAGVSQSPRYKVTKRGQDVALRCDPISGHVSLYWYRQALGQGPEFLTYFNYEAQQDKSGLPNDRFSAERPEGSISTLTIQRTEQRDSAMYRCASSSRSRGETQYFGPGTRLLVL.

The chain employs TRBV5-4 and TRBJ2-4; TRBD1 aligns across 10 bases. Trimming removed 3 bases from V and 6 bases from J; junction bases left unmatched: 6. The CDR3 has 15 amino acids. Germline values: CDR1 SGHNT, CDR2 YYREEE (reference sequence). The chain's CDR3 is CASSSFGTGANIQYF. CDR3 nucleotides: TGTGCCAGCAGCTCGTTTGGGACAGGGGCAAACATTCAGTACTTC. Looking up the rest from reference TRBV5-4 and TRBJ2-4 gives the full variable domain: ETGVTQSPTHLIKTRGQQVTLRCSSQSGHNTVSWYQQALGQGPQFIFQYYREEENGRGNFPPRFSGLQFPNYSSELNVNALELDDSALYLCASSSFGTGANIQYFGAGTRLSVL.

CDR3 loop: CASSAKLGQTNTGELFF. The CDR3 region has the DNA TGTGCCAGCTCAGCGAAGCTGGGACAAACTAACACCGGGGAGCTGTTTTTT. V usage is TRBV18 and J usage is TRBJ2-2; TRBD1 is a possible D gene (6 bases). The CDR3 loop spans 17 amino acids. Germline V lookup: CDR1 KGHSH, CDR2 LQKENI. V lost 5 bases, J lost 2 bases, and 18 bases lay in between.

The J gene is TRBJ1-4, the V gene TRBV5-4, with TRBD1 matching 8 bases. Trimming cost V 4 bases and J 8 bases; bases outside gene matches: 4. This CDR3 region has 13 residues. Germline CDR1 and CDR2: SGHNT and YYREEE (reference sequence). The CDR3 coding sequence is TGTGCCAGCAGCCGACAGGGGAAAGAAAAACTGTTTTTT. This sequence encodes CASSRQGKEKLFF. Full variable domain (rest looked up from reference TRBV5-4 and TRBJ1-4): ETGVTQSPTHLIKTRGQQVTLRCSSQSGHNTVSWYQQALGQGPQFIFQYYREEENGRGNFPPRFSGLQFPNYSSELNVNALELDDSALYLCASSRQGKEKLFFGSGTQLSVL.

The chain recombines TRBV6-6 with TRBJ1-2; 9 positions agree with TRBD1. CDR1 and CDR2 from the germline V gene are MNHNY and SVGAGI (reference sequence). The CDR3 is 15 residues long. V shed 2 bases and J 4 bases; nucleotides not matched to a gene: 5. The CDR3 DNA reads as TGTGCCAGCAGTTACGACGGGACAGGGATCTATGGCTACACCTTC. Translating it yields CASSYDGTGIYGYTF.

The chain couples TRBV5-5 to TRBJ2-7, with 7 bases identical to TRBD1. Germline values: CDR1 SGHKS, CDR2 YYEKEE (reference sequence). The V and J ends lost 0 bases and 6 bases, in that order; junction bases with no gene match: 3. The CDR3 extends over 13 amino acids. As DNA, the CDR3 is TGTGCCAGCAGCTTGGGTGACAGGGCCGAGCAGTACTTC. Amino acids: CASSLGDRAEQYF. Combining the CDR3 with reference TRBV5-5 and TRBJ2-7 gives the whole variable domain DAGVTQSPTHLIKTRGQQVTLRCSPISGHKSVSWYQQVLGQGPQFIFQYYEKEERGRGNFPDRFSARQFPNYSSELNVNALLLGDSALYLCASSLGDRAEQYFGPGTRLTVT.

The V gene is TRBV10-2, the J gene TRBJ2-7; a weak D match, TRBD2 (5 bases). Germline-derived CDR1 and CDR2 are WSHSY and SAAADI. The V and J ends lost 8 bases and 0 bases respectively, with 14 bases between them. The CDR3 contains 14 residues. CDR3 DNA sequence: TGCGCCAGCTTGGGAGCGAATAGCTCCTACGAGCAGTACTTC. It codes for CASLGANSSYEQYF.

The rearrangement links TRBV5-4 to TRBJ2-3; 9 bases agree with TRBD2. J was trimmed by 7 bases and V by 0 bases; bases with no gene match: 6. CDR3 length: 15 residues. CDR1 is SGHNT and CDR2 is YYREEE in the germline V gene (reference sequence). The CDR3 sequence: CASSLAGSGRNTQYF. The CDR3 region has the DNA TGTGCCAGCAGCTTGGCCGGAAGCGGGAGGAATACGCAGTATTTT.

The rearrangement links TRBV11-2 to TRBJ1-4, with D perhaps TRBD1 (5 bases). This CDR3 has 14 amino acids. The V gene lost 4 bases and the J gene lost 7 bases, with 13 bases spanning the gap. From germline, CDR1 is SGHAT and CDR2 FQNNGV. The CDR3 nucleotides read TGTGCCAGCAGCTCAAGACAGCGAATTGAAAAACTGTTTTTT. This translates into CASSSRQRIEKLFF.

V gene TRBV5-1 combines with J gene TRBJ2-5; a weak D match, TRBD2 (5 bases). Germline V gene data show CDR1 as SGHRS and CDR2 as YFSETQ. V lost 3 bases and J 3 bases, leaving 9 bases between the germline ends. The CDR3 sequence is 13 residues long. The CDR3 DNA reads as TGCGCCAGCAGCTCAAGCGGAGAAGAGACCCAGTACTTC. Its protein is CASSSSGEETQYF. The variable domain in full, with the rest retrieved from reference TRBV5-1 and TRBJ2-5, is KAGVTQTPRYLIKTRGQQVTLSCSPISGHRSVSWYQQTPGQGLQFLFEYFSETQRNKGNFPGRFSGRQFSNSRSEMNVSTLELGDSALYLCASSSSGEETQYFGPGTRLLVL.

The chain is built from TRBV6-5 and TRBJ2-1; 10 positions match TRBD2. The germline gives CDR1 MNHEY, CDR2 SVGAGI. V was clipped by 8 bases and J by 0 bases; unmatched bases: 4. The CDR3 totals 15 residues. The DNA for the CDR3 is TGTGCCAGCCGAGGACTAGCGGCCTCCTACAATGAGCAGTTCTTC. Its protein product is CASRGLAASYNEQFF.

This sequence joins TRBV10-3 and TRBJ2-5, with 8 bases matching TRBD2. Germline CDR1 ENHRY, CDR2 SYGVKD. With 7 bases clipped from V and 2 bases from J, the junction kept 18 bases outside the gene matches. The length of the CDR3 is 18 residues. Written as DNA, the CDR3 is TGTGCCATCAAAGCGGGAGAACGAGCTAGGTGGGATCAAGAGACCCAGTACTTC. Amino acids: CAIKAGERARWDQETQYF.

The rearrangement links TRBV29-1 to TRBJ2-7; possibly TRBD2 for D (5 bases). V gave up 4 bases and J gave up 5 bases, with 21 bases separating them. Germline V lookup: CDR1 SQVTM, CDR2 ANQGSEA. The CDR3 contains 15 residues. The CDR3 reads CSVGGDWGANNEQYF. In DNA form, the CDR3 reads TGCAGCGTTGGGGGAGATTGGGGAGCCAACAACGAGCAGTACTTC.

The rearrangement links TRBV5-4 to TRBJ1-2; maybe TRBD1 (5 bases). V shed 1 base and J shed 6 bases, with 16 bases lying between them. Germline CDR1 reads SGHNT; CDR2 reads YYREEE (reference sequence). This CDR3 is 15 amino acids long. The CDR3 coding sequence is TGTGCCAGCAGCTTGCCCCTCAACAGGCTCCATGGCTACACCTTC. This codes for CASSLPLNRLHGYTF.

The rearrangement joins TRBV5-4 to TRBJ2-3; 7 nucleotides agree with TRBD2. Germline values: CDR1 SGHNT, CDR2 YYREEE (reference sequence). The CDR3 is 16 residues long. V dropped 1 base and J dropped 3; count of bases not matched to a gene: 8. CDR3 in DNA: TGTGCCAGCAGCTTGCGACGGGGGGAAGGGACAGATACGCAGTATTTT. It specifies CASSLRRGEGTDTQYF.

The chain has TRBV29-1 and TRBJ1-1; the match to TRBD1 covers 9 bases. Germline CDR1 reads SQVTM; CDR2 reads ANQGSEA. V shed 6 bases and J 8 bases; nucleotides not matched to a gene: 10. There are 13 residues in the CDR3. The DNA for the CDR3 is TGCAGCGTCCTCAAATCCGGGACAGGGGAAGCTTTCTTT. Protein sequence: CSVLKSGTGEAFF.

The chain joins TRBV14 to TRBJ2-5; D is undetermined. This CDR3 is 13 amino acids long. V dropped 4 bases and J dropped 2 bases, with 8 bases sitting between them. Germline V gives CDR1 SGHDN, CDR2 FVKESK. The CDR3 here is CASSPWLQETQYF. CDR3 DNA sequence: TGTGCCAGCAGCCCCTGGCTGCAAGAGACCCAGTACTTC.

This sequence joins TRBV10-3 and TRBJ1-1; 9 bases are a match to TRBD1. Unmatched junction bases numbered 1, after V lost 5 bases and J lost 3 bases. The CDR3 is 13 residues long. Germline loops: CDR1 ENHRY, CDR2 SYGVKD. The CDR3 bases are TGTGCCATCAGTCGACAGGGGGACACTGAAGCTTTCTTT. Amino acid sequence: CAISRQGDTEAFF.

The chain recombines TRBV7-9 with TRBJ2-7, with D possibly TRBD2 on 6 matching bases. Trimming shortened V by 5 bases and J by 3 bases, and 11 bases separated the two germline ends. The CDR3 is 13 amino acids. Germline CDR1 SEHNR, CDR2 FQNEAQ (reference sequence). The CDR3: CASSPSSVYEQYF. The DNA for the CDR3 is TGTGCCAGCAGCCCTTCTAGCGTCTACGAGCAGTACTTC.

The V gene is TRBV5-1, the J gene TRBJ2-1; 12 positions agree with TRBD1. The CDR3 spans 17 residues. CDR1 is SGHRS and CDR2 is YFSETQ in the germline V gene. Germline trimming cut 4 bases from V and 8 bases from J; bases unmatched to any gene: 13. CDR3 sequence (DNA): TGCGCCAGCAGCCAACCGGGACAGGGGGCTAGGGTCGATGAGCAGTTCTTC. Residues: CASSQPGQGARVDEQFF.

In its sample, this clone was seen once. The chain employs TRBV18 and TRBJ2-3, with a tentative D call TRBD1 (6 bases). The V gene's germline CDR1 is KGHSH and CDR2 LQKENI. The CDR3 sequence is 17 residues long. The V end lost 1 base, the J end lost 6 bases, and 20 bases lay between the germline ends. Here the CDR3 reads CASSPLMQGSPTDTQYF. For the CDR3, the DNA is TGTGCCAGCTCACCACTAATGCAGGGGTCGCCGACGGATACGCAGTATTTT. Supplemented by reference TRBV18 and TRBJ2-3, the full variable domain reads NAGVMQNPRHLVRRRGQEARLRCSPMKGHSHVYWYRQLPEEGLKFMVYLQKENIIDESGMPKERFSAEFPKEGPSILRIQQVVRGDSAAYFCASSPLMQGSPTDTQYFGPGTRLTVL.

This rearrangement joins TRBV7-9 to TRBJ1-5; D ambiguous. The CDR3 is 14 amino acids. Trimming removed 1 base at V and 4 bases at J, with 8 bases between. Looked up from germline, CDR1 is SEHNR and CDR2 is FQNEAQ (reference sequence). CDR3 bases: TGTGCCAGCAGCTTAGACGCAGGAAATCAGCCCCAGCATTTT. This sequence encodes CASSLDAGNQPQHF.

This chain links TRBV5-1 with TRBJ2-1; D call uncertain. V lost 6 bases and J 6 bases, leaving 10 bases between the germline ends. CDR1 and CDR2 (germline): SGHRS, YFSETQ. The CDR3 is 12 amino acids. In nucleotides, the CDR3 is TGCGCCAGCACACTGTCGTCCAATGAGCAGTTCTTC. As protein: CASTLSSNEQFF.

This chain links TRBV29-1 with TRBJ1-1; no reliable D call. V was shortened by 3 bases and J by 2 bases, with 19 bases between the two germline ends. The CDR3 length is 16 residues. Germline V CDR1 and CDR2: SQVTM, ANQGSEA. The CDR3, as DNA: TGCAGCGTTGAGGGGTCGTTGGAGGGCTTAAACACTGAAGCTTTCTTT. This codes for CSVEGSLEGLNTEAFF.

This clone occurred a few times. This specimen includes other DNA sequences encoding the same CDR3. The chain links TRBV18 to TRBJ1-1; D uncertain. Trimming shortened V by 2 bases and J by 2 bases, and 6 bases separated the two germline ends. The CDR3 is made up of 13 amino acids. The V gene's germline CDR1 is KGHSH and CDR2 LQKENI. CDR3 in DNA: TGTGCCAGCTCACCAGGAGCTAACACTGAAGCTTTCTTT. It specifies CASSPGANTEAFF.

The V and J genes are TRBV29-1 and TRBJ2-7; no reliable D call. Germline V gene data show CDR1 as SQVTM and CDR2 as ANQGSEA. CDR3 size: 13 residues. V lost 6 bases and J lost 0, with 12 bases in between. The CDR3 DNA reads TGCAGCGTCGTCACGGAGACCTCCTACGAGCAGTACTTC. This codes for CSVVTETSYEQYF.

A word on this clone: The same CDR3 is also encoded by other DNA sequences in this sample. This chain links TRBV6-5 with TRBJ1-1; the D is unclear. Trimming left V 2 bases short and J 1 base short, with 5 bases between. The CDR3 length is 13 residues. CDR1 is MNHEY, CDR2 SVGAGI, per germline. CDR3: CASSYPGNTEAFF. CDR3 in DNA: TGTGCCAGCAGTTACCCGGGGAACACTGAAGCTTTCTTT.

The genes are TRBV18 and TRBJ2-1, with 9 nucleotides matching TRBD2. Looked up from germline, CDR1 is KGHSH and CDR2 is LQKENI. V lost 3 bases to trimming and J lost 8 bases; unmatched junction nucleotides: 8. The CDR3 is made up of 15 amino acids. In nucleotides, the CDR3 is TGTGCCAGCTCACCGCGGGCGGGAGGGCCCGATGAGCAGTTCTTC. Its protein is CASSPRAGGPDEQFF.

CDR3 sequence: CASSSFHGRNPSPYEQYF. In DNA form, the CDR3 reads TGTGCCAGCAGTTCCTTTCACGGGCGCAATCCTAGCCCCTACGAGCAGTACTTC. The V call is TRBV28, the J call TRBJ2-7; D may be TRBD2 (5 bases). This CDR3 is 18 amino acids long. CDR1 and CDR2 (germline): MDHEN, SYDVKM. Trimming left V 4 bases short and J 2 bases short, with 24 bases between.

The CDR3 DNA reads as TGTGCCAGCAGTTCATTCCTAGCGGGAGCTACCCCCTACGAGCAGTACTTC. Translated, it gives CASSSFLAGATPYEQYF. The genes are TRBV28 and TRBJ2-7; 10 bases line up with TRBD2. The CDR3 consists of 17 residues. Germline CDR1 MDHEN, CDR2 SYDVKM. V dropped 4 bases and J dropped 2; count of bases not matched to a gene: 11.

The V and J genes are TRBV5-1 and TRBJ2-6; D may be TRBD1 (6 bases). This CDR3 contains 17 residues. V lost 5 bases and J lost 0, with 15 bases in between. In germline, CDR1 is SGHRS, CDR2 YFSETQ. The CDR3 DNA reads as TGCGCCAGCAGGGTGGACAGCCACAACTCTGGGGCCAACGTCCTGACTTTC. This encodes CASRVDSHNSGANVLTF.

This sequence joins TRBV14 and TRBJ2-7; 7 bases agree with TRBD2. The CDR3 is made up of 16 amino acids. The germline gives CDR1 SGHDN, CDR2 FVKESK. V lost 3 bases and J lost 6; bases outside the gene matches: 14. The CDR3: CASSHAGRMVCLEQYF. The CDR3 DNA follows: TGTGCCAGCAGCCACGCCGGGAGGATGGTGTGTCTCGAGCAGTACTTC.